This T cell receptor beta chain was sequenced in a study of regulatory T cells in long-lasting Graves disease. The time point here: newly diagnosed GD, antithyroid drugs for less than 3 months. The TCR library was made from RNA that had been extracted from PBMCs in TRIzol. According to the study, TCR beta libraries were built with iRepertoire HTBI primers and CDR3-region Arm-PCR. Using its own MiXCR run on the multiplex PCR reads, TCRdb lists one record per CDR3 protein. The sample consists of more than 300,000 distinct CDR3 sequences, 12% of them appearing once. This same sample was also taken into another study, of T cells in Graves' hyperthyroidism and ophthalmopathy. That report adds: Graves' hyperthyroidism was deemed stable given no ophthalmopathy progression within 18 months. With a median lead of roughly 6.2 months before onset, the model predicted ophthalmopathy.

Sequenced here: peripheral blood mononuclear cells (PBMCs), sampled at new diagnosis, from a patient treated with antithyroid drugs. The receptor was derived from a woman younger than 30 with Graves disease.

CDR3 amino acids: CASSYIRDRVGNEQFF. The CDR3 region has the DNA TGTGCCAGCAGTTACATCCGGGACAGGGTCGGCAATGAGCAGTTCTTC. J is TRBJ2-1 and V is TRBV6-5, with TRBD1 identical over 9 bases. The CDR3 loop spans 16 amino acids. J was trimmed by 6 bases and V by 2 bases; bases with no gene match: 8. Germline CDR1 reads MNHEY; CDR2 reads SVGAGI.